This T cell receptor (beta chain) came from a study of cytomegalovirus exposure and HLA in healthy donors. Trimming pared 3 bases from V and 0 bases from J, leaving 3 bases between. The CDR3 extends over 13 amino acids. The germline V gene encodes CDR1 MNHNS and CDR2 SASEGT. The PCR used 60 Vbeta and 13 Jbeta primers. Method: immunoSEQ multiplex PCR; TCRdb's copy keeps in-frame clones and lacks some. Here the sample table reports some 55,000 clones. This receptor was obtained from a woman in her thirties or forties in good health and CMV-seronegative. The V and J genes are TRBV6-1 and TRBJ1-3; D unclear. Material for sequencing was PBMCs. The CDR3 DNA sequence: TGTGCCAGCAGTGACAGCTCTGGAAACACCATATATTTT. Protein product: CASSDSSGNTIYF.